This TCR beta chain was sequenced for a study of human T cells and chemical hapten exposure. In the study overall: Alopecia areata, totalis or universalis was found in mostly female patients.

V lost 4 bases and J lost 6; bases outside the gene matches: 5. The CDR3 has 15 amino acids. About this clonotype: Antigen unknown.

Noted time point: patch test 3, about 24 weeks after DPC sensitization. Treatment reported: therapeutic diphenylcyclopropenone sensitization with weekly scalp DPC. Whole-study results and caveats: Alopecia was present in the donors, so their immune response may differ from healthy people's. Versus controls, expanded TCRs had significantly more large CDR3 similarity clusters.

The study's library attached unique molecular identifiers to single cDNA molecules. TCRdb called the RACE reads again in MiXCR, with one record for every CDR3 protein. This sample has approximately 110,000 distinct CDR3 sequences, with approximately 36% found just once. The chain joins TRBV12-3 or TRBV12-4 to TRBJ2-2; 10 bases match TRBD1. This sequence was found in a man between 40 and 49 years old with alopecia areata. Some clones in this sample may be carry-over from other donors' samples. The sequencing here drew on whole blood, taken in connection with sensitization to the hapten diphenylcyclopropenone (DPC). As DNA, the CDR3 is TGTGCCAGCAGTTCAGCGACAGGGGGCTCCGGGGAGCTGTTTTTT. It specifies CASSSATGGSGELFF.